This T cell receptor (beta chain) was sequenced for a study of blood T cell repertoires in COVID-19. Germline loops: CDR1 LNHDA, CDR2 SQIVND (reference sequence). The V gene end was trimmed by 2 bases and the J gene end by 7 bases; junction bases not matched to a gene: 8. The CDR3 has 16 residues. The assay was immunoSEQ multiplex PCR, and TCRdb's table has in-frame clones only and misses some. Of fewer than 300,000 clones listed, 80% to 90% were seen once; the top ten hold 8.8%. The chain couples TRBV19 to TRBJ2-1; 10 positions agree with TRBD2. This TCR derives from a man between 35 and 55 years old who had recovered from COVID-19. Sequenced: PBMCs or T cells enriched from blood (not recorded which). The DNA of the CDR3 is TGTGCCAGTAGTATAATGGGTAGCGGGGGGCAAAATGAGCAGTTCTTC. This translates into CASSIMGSGGQNEQFF. Together with reference TRBV19 and TRBJ2-1, the CDR3 gives the full variable domain: DGGITQSPKYLFRKEGQNVTLSCEQNLNHDAMYWYRQDPGQGLRLIYYSQIVNDFQKGDIAEGYSVSREKKESFPLTVTSAQKNPTAFYLCASSIMGSGGQNEQFFGPGTRLTVL.